Listed below are T cell receptor beta chains from one sample, sequenced in a study of cytomegalovirus exposure and HLA in healthy donors. Repertoires were generated with immunoSEQ multiplex PCR, while TCRdb's copy carries only in-frame clones and drops some. The sample comprises about 120,000 clones, about 8.6% of which are singletons, and approximately 6.4% rests with the top ten. Sample: PBMCs. Receptors originate from a woman aged 40 to 50 in good health and CMV-seropositive. Each CDR3 is given with its conserved first and last residue. Fields, in order: D gene, clone size, J gene, V gene, CDR3 DNA, CDR3 protein. D genes are given only for firm matches. Rows may omit the clone size; those that give it use once, few, many or a size class.

>TRBD1|few|TRBJ2-3|TRBV4-1
TGCGCCAGCAGCCGGGACAGGGGGCGCACAGATACGCAGTATTTT
CASSRDRGRTDTQYF
>.|.|TRBJ1-5|TRBV7-2
TGTGCCAGCAGCTCCTCAGGTGATAGCAATCAGCCCCAGCATTTT
CASSSSGDSNQPQHF
>TRBD2|.|TRBJ2-1|TRBV27
TGTGCCAGCACAACGACCGGGGGGGTCAATGAGCAGTTCTTC
CASTTTGGVNEQFF
>TRBD1|few|TRBJ2-7|TRBV6-5
TGTGCCAGCAGCCTGGGACAGGCTCCCTCCTACGAGCAGTACTTC
CASSLGQAPSYEQYF
>TRBD1|.|TRBJ1-1|TRBV5-1
TGCGCCAGCAGCAGAGGACAGGGAAGCACTGAAGCTTTCTTT
CASSRGQGSTEAFF
>.|few|TRBJ1-1|TRBV19
TGTGCCAGTAGTATCTCACAGAACACTGAAGCTTTCTTT
CASSISQNTEAFF
>TRBD1|.|TRBJ1-2|TRBV28
TGTGCCAGCAGTTTATTGGGACAGGTCGGGGTGGGGGGCTACACCTTC
CASSLLGQVGVGGYTF
>.|.|TRBJ1-1|TRBV6-1
TGTGCCAGCAGTGAAGCAGCTCCGAACGCTGAAGCTTTCTTT
CASSEAAPNAEAFF
>TRBD1|few|TRBJ1-5|TRBV5-1
TGCGCCAGCAGCCCAGGACAGGGGGCTTTTCATCAGCCCCAGCATTTT
CASSPGQGAFHQPQHF
>.|.|TRBJ1-1|TRBV11-1
TGTGCCAGCAGCTTAGAAAGGGGCACTGAAGCTTTCTTT
CASSLERGTEAFF
>TRBD1|.|TRBJ1-1|TRBV30
TGTGCCTGGAGGGCCAACAGGGGCAGGAGAGGGACTGAAGCTTTCTTT
CAWRANRGRRGTEAFF